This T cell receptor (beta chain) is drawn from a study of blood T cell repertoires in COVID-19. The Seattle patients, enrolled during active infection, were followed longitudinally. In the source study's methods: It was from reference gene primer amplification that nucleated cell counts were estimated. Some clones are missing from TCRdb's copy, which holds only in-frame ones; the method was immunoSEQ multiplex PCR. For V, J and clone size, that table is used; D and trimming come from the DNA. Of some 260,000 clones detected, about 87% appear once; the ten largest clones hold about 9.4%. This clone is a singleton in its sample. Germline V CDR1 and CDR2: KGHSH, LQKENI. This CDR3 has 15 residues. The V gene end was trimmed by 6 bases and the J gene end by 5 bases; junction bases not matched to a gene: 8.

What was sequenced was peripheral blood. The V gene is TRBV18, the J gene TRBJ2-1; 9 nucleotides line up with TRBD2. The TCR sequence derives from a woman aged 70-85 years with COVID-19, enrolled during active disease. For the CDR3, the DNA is TGTGCCAGCTCCCCAAAAGCTAGCGGGGACAATGAGCAGTTCTTC. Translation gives CASSPKASGDNEQFF.